This T cell receptor beta chain is drawn from a study of T cell responses to AZD1222 COVID-19 vaccine. Findings and limits, study-wide: Donors were mostly white British, more females; clonal diversity possibly underestimated. Compared with day 0, the breadth and depth of the Spike-specific TCR repertoire rose significantly after two doses of AZD1222.

In regard to this clone: Its target is not known.

Measured with immunoSEQ multiplex PCR; TCRdb has only the in-frame clones, and not every one. Of 150,000 or so clones in the sample, more than 85% were seen once. The V and J ends lost 0 bases and 8 bases respectively, with 13 bases between them. The CDR3 runs 15 residues. Germline V CDR1 and CDR2: SSHAT, FNYEAQ (reference sequence). This receptor was obtained from an adult in good health. The chain carries TRBV7-7 and TRBJ1-4, with TRBD1 as a possible D gene (6 bases). The specimen was peripheral blood, collected on day 0 of AZD1222 vaccination. The CDR3 DNA reads as TGTGCCAGCAGCTTAGCGCAGGGGCGCGGAGAAAAACTGTTTTTT. Its translation: CASSLAQGRGEKLFF.